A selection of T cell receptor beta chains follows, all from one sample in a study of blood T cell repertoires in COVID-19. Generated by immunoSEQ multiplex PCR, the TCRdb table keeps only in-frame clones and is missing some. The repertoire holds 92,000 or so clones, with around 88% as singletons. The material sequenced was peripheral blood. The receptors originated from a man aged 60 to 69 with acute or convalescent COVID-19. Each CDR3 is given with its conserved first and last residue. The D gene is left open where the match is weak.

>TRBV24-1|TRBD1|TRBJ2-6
CATSDTTGAGANVLTF
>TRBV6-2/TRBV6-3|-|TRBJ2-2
CASSYTIGELFF
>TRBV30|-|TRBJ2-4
CAWRFTGNIQYF
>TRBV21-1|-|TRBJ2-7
CASSLDPPGLGEQYF
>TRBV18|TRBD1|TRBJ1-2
CASSPPTGIYGYTF
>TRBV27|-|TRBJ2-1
CASSPSAYNEQFF
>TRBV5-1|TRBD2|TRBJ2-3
CASSFLGLAGDTGDTQYF
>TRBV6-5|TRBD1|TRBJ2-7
CAGTGGAGTYEQYF
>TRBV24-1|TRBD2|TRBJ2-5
CATSGASGSETQYF
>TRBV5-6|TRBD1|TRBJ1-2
CASSSQGINYGYTF
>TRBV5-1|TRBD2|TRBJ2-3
CASSPGLAGGPYTQYF
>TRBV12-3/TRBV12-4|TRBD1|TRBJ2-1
CASRPTGGEQFF
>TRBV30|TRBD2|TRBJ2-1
CAWRFSGMRNEQFF
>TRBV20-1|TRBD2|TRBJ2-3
CSASISGGADTQYF
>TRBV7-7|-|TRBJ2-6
CASSKGSGANVLTF
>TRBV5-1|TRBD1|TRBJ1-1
CASSPSGQLYNTEAFF
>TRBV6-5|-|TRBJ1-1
CASEGNTEAFF
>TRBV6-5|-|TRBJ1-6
CASTTGSSYNSPLHF
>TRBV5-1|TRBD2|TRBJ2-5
CASNRGLNSGELQETQYF
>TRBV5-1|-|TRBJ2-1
CASSYSGGVYNEQFF
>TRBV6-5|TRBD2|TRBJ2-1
CASRDGRFDEQFF
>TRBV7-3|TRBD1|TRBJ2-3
CASSLIRTGYPSTDTQYF
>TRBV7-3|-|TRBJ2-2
CASSIPGQNTGELFF
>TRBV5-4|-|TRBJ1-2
CASSLGRNYGYTF
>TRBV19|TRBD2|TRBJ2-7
CASSALAGVGEQYF
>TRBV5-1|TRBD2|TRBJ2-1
CASSSGLAGGRSYNEQFF
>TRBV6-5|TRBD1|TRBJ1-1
CASSLPGGLGTEAFF
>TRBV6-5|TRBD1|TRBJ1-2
CASSPTGGGYGYTF
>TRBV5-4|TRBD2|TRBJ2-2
CATKSSGRNTGELFF
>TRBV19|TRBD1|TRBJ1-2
CASLDRVNYGYTF
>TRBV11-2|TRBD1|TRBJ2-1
CASSPAGTARTNEQFF
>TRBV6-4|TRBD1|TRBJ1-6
CASREGQGLDNSPLHF
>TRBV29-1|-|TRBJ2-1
CSVGVVGVENEQFF